The rows below give T cell receptor beta chains drawn from one sample of a study of regulatory T cells in long-lasting Graves disease. TCRdb called the multiplex PCR reads again in MiXCR, with one record for every CDR3 protein. The table shows about 400,000 distinct CDR3 sequences, with about 20% occurring only once. The sequenced sample was peripheral blood mononuclear cells (PBMCs), obtained when the disease was refractory, from a patient treated with antithyroid drugs. The receptors were sampled from a female donor with Graves disease. CDR3s leave out the opening cysteine and the closing phenylalanine or tryptophan. The D gene is left open where the match is weak.

v_gene	d_gene	j_gene	CDR3aa
TRBV7-2	-	TRBJ1-2	ASSSTDSGGYT
TRBV12-3/TRBV12-4	-	TRBJ1-2	ASTSAWSTRGYGYT
TRBV6-5	-	TRBJ2-7	ASSYSSLTREEQY
TRBV7-2	TRBD2	TRBJ2-3	ASSLVRLGGRAVDTQY
TRBV12-3/TRBV12-4	-	TRBJ1-1	ASSSYPHTEAF
TRBV6-1	-	TRBJ1-5	ASKQGGNQPQH
TRBV5-5	-	TRBJ1-2	ASSLMWQTNYGYT
TRBV30	-	TRBJ1-2	AWIYGQTRDYGYT
TRBV6-1	TRBD1	TRBJ1-5	ASNRGTGYNQPQH
TRBV20-1	-	TRBJ1-3	SASVQGSGNTIY
TRBV30	-	TRBJ2-5	AWSVGGKTQY
TRBV20-1	-	TRBJ2-7	SASRPNVGPEQY
TRBV7-9	-	TRBJ1-5	ASSPDSGHSNQPQH
TRBV12-3/TRBV12-4	-	TRBJ2-7	ASSSGGLSSYEQY
TRBV10-3	-	TRBJ1-6	ATDRGTAREPLH
TRBV19	-	TRBJ2-6	ASSTKSRHTVSGANVLT
TRBV7-2	-	TRBJ1-1	ASSSTGVNTEAF
TRBV12-3/TRBV12-4	-	TRBJ1-1	TSSLGEADKSGAF
TRBV15	-	TRBJ2-5	ATSRDYRAQY
TRBV30	-	TRBJ1-4	AWSDTAGEKLF
TRBV12-3/TRBV12-4	-	TRBJ2-2	ASRGGANTGELF
TRBV25-1	TRBD1	TRBJ1-5	ASGGTGTNQPQH
TRBV20-1	-	-	SALAPQETQY
TRBV7-8	-	TRBJ1-5	ASSLAFAPRDQPQH
TRBV6-2/TRBV6-3	-	TRBJ1-1	ASRPTWGLVTEAF
TRBV20-1	TRBD1	TRBJ1-1	SAPDRADTEAF
TRBV27	-	TRBJ2-7	ASRSGEVYEQY
TRBV7-4	-	TRBJ2-7	ASSLAGIYEQY
TRBV3-1	-	TRBJ1-1	ASSQDELWKTEAF
TRBV20-1	-	TRBJ1-2	SVRDPTGGYT
TRBV5-1	TRBD1	TRBJ1-1	ASSLESGTGVRAF
TRBV10-3	TRBD1	TRBJ2-7	AISEPTPGQGGSGQY
TRBV25-1	-	TRBJ2-7	ASSEACLWGIRSYEQY
TRBV9	-	TRBJ1-2	ASSTRSGGGYT
TRBV6-2/TRBV6-3	-	TRBJ1-4	ASSYRQGVEKLF
TRBV7-2	-	TRBJ2-7	ASSLASGGPQGYEQY
TRBV5-1	TRBD2	TRBJ2-5	ASSSGGNQETQY
TRBV20-1	-	TRBJ1-6	SARPMGNSPLH
TRBV5-1	-	TRBJ1-1	ASSLDFRRDTEAF
TRBV7-9	-	TRBJ1-1	ASVGITEAF
TRBV20-1	TRBD1	TRBJ1-4	SAKSQGGWEKLF
TRBV7-9	-	TRBJ1-4	ASSSAGDREKLF
TRBV29-1	-	TRBJ2-3	SVEPWDSPRGTQY
TRBV28	-	TRBJ1-2	ATLGALWGYT
TRBV10-3	TRBD2	TRBJ2-5	AISASGSRETQY
TRBV10-3	TRBD2	TRBJ2-7	AIRPAGGSYEQY
TRBV20-1	-	TRBJ2-7	SARDDLANSYEQY
TRBV7-2	TRBD2	TRBJ2-1	ASSSSGRVGNEQF
TRBV11-2	-	TRBJ1-1	ASSLVAGIGDTEAF
TRBV20-1	-	TRBJ2-7	SATVGSYEQY
TRBV6-2/TRBV6-3	TRBD1	TRBJ2-5	VSRRQGYETQY
TRBV7-2	-	TRBJ2-2	ASSLADPTGELF
TRBV6-1	-	TRBJ2-5	ASSGGGYQETQY